The source of this T cell receptor (beta chain) is a study of shared clonotypes between healthy human individuals. Points from the study as a whole: Genetic and exposure-history diversity was limited by the few donors. About 5% of naive CD4 clonotypes were common to a handful of donors.

Sequenced by immunoSEQ multiplex PCR; TCRdb stores in-frame clones only, minus some. The sample holds over 2 million clones; 85% to 95% are singletons and the top ten take around 1.1%. Trimming removed 2 bases from V and 4 bases from J; junction bases left unmatched: 5. Germline-derived CDR1 and CDR2 are SNHLY and FYNNEI. This CDR3 is 14 amino acids long. As regards this clone: The antigen remains undetermined.

The naive CD8 fraction comprised CD45RO-negative cells positively selected for CCR7 and excluded terminally differentiated effector memory CD45RA+ cells. The sequence was obtained from a man aged 18 to 29 in good health. Source material: naive CD8+ T cells sorted from blood. This chain connects TRBV2 to TRBJ2-7; 7 nucleotides match TRBD1. CDR3 sequence reads: CASSERDRDYEQYF. The CDR3 nucleotides read TGTGCCAGCAGTGAACGCGACAGGGATTACGAGCAGTACTTC.